These 18 T cell receptor beta chains were sequenced from one sample in a study of blood T cell repertoires in COVID-19. Only in-frame clones appear in the TCRdb table, and some are missing; sequencing was by immunoSEQ multiplex PCR. The sample records about 200,000 clones, around 82% being singletons. The sequenced sample consisted of PBMCs or T cells enriched from blood (not recorded which). These receptors originate from a woman aged 60-70 years with acute COVID-19.

This clone appeared once. The V and J genes are TRBV6-5 and TRBJ1-2; D is possibly TRBD1 (5 bases). Looked up from germline, CDR1 is MNHEY and CDR2 is SVGAGI. The CDR3 is 13 amino acids. The germline V and J ends were trimmed by 6 bases and 8 bases, with 16 bases remaining between them. The CDR3 reads CASSSDSTAGYTF. The CDR3, as DNA: TGTGCCAGCAGCAGTGACAGCACGGCAGGCTACACCTTC.

This chain links TRBV28 with TRBJ1-4; 12 bases line up with TRBD1. Germline V gives CDR1 MDHEN, CDR2 SYDVKM. With V trimmed by 6 bases and J by 8 bases, 10 bases remained unmatched. This CDR3 has 16 residues. CDR3 sequence (DNA): TGTGCCAGCAGCACCGGGACAGGGGGCGCTGGGGAAAAACTGTTTTTT. It codes for CASSTGTGGAGEKLFF.

The J gene is TRBJ2-7, the V gene TRBV2; 9 bases are shared with TRBD1. The CDR3 totals 14 residues. Germline V gene sequence: CDR1 SNHLY, CDR2 FYNNEI. J was trimmed by 1 base and V by 7 bases; bases with no gene match: 5. As DNA, the CDR3 is TGTGCCAGCACCCCGGGACAGGGATCCTACGAGCAGTACTTC. The encoded protein is CASTPGQGSYEQYF. Full variable domain (outside the CDR3, taken from reference TRBV2 and TRBJ2-7): EPEVTQTPSHQVTQMGQEVILRCVPISNHLYFYWYRQILGQKVEFLVSFYNNEISEKSEIFDDQFSVERPDGSNFTLKIRSTKLEDSAMYFCASTPGQGSYEQYFGPGTRLTVT.

The rearrangement joins TRBV28 to TRBJ2-1; TRBD1 matches at 7 bases. Germline values: CDR1 MDHEN, CDR2 SYDVKM. Trimming took 1 base from V and 9 from J; bases not matched to a gene: 9. The CDR3 runs 15 residues. CDR3 protein: CASSLFVGQGVEQFF. CDR3 DNA: TGTGCCAGCAGTTTATTTGTGGGGCAGGGGGTTGAGCAGTTCTTC.

The chain combines TRBV2 with TRBJ2-2; D may be TRBD1 (5 bases). The CDR3 has 15 residues. In germline, CDR1 is SNHLY, CDR2 FYNNEI. Trimming left V 1 base short and J 4 bases short, with 10 bases between. The CDR3 loop is CASSEGGAGTGELFF. For the CDR3, the DNA is TGTGCCAGCAGTGAAGGGGGCGCAGGCACCGGGGAGCTGTTTTTT. The complete variable domain, with remaining parts taken from reference TRBV2 and TRBJ2-2, reads EPEVTQTPSHQVTQMGQEVILRCVPISNHLYFYWYRQILGQKVEFLVSFYNNEISEKSEIFDDQFSVERPDGSNFTLKIRSTKLEDSAMYFCASSEGGAGTGELFFGEGSRLTVL.

The rearrangement links TRBV2 to TRBJ1-6, with a tentative D call TRBD1 (6 bases). Between the trimmed V and J ends, which lost 6 bases and 7 bases, there was a span of 13 bases. Germline V gives CDR1 SNHLY, CDR2 FYNNEI. CDR3 size: 14 residues. The CDR3 reads CASREGVGNSPLHF. CDR3 coding DNA: TGTGCCAGCAGAGAGGGGGTAGGAAATTCACCCCTCCACTTT.

The genes are TRBV14 and TRBJ2-1; unclear D gene. The CDR3 runs 15 residues. V shed 1 base and J shed 0 bases, with 7 bases lying between them. Germline values: CDR1 SGHDN, CDR2 FVKESK. CDR3 sequence reads: CASSQGGLSYNEQFF. As DNA, the CDR3 is TGTGCCAGCAGCCAAGGAGGTCTCTCCTACAATGAGCAGTTCTTC.

The table lists this clone with a few counts. The chain is built from TRBV5-1 and TRBJ2-1, with D tentatively TRBD1 (6 bases). Trimming pared 0 bases from V and 3 bases from J, leaving 10 bases between. CDR3 size: 15 residues. In germline, CDR1 is SGHRS, CDR2 YFSETQ. CDR3 sequence reads: CASSLAGEHYNEQFF. CDR3 DNA sequence: TGCGCCAGCAGCTTGGCAGGGGAGCACTACAATGAGCAGTTCTTC.

The chain carries TRBV5-5 and TRBJ1-2, with 9 bases identical to TRBD1. Germline assignment: CDR1 SGHKS and CDR2 YYEKEE (reference sequence). V shed 4 bases and J 8 bases; nucleotides not matched to a gene: 9. This CDR3 has 14 residues. The CDR3 coding sequence is TGTGCCAGCAGCCTGGGGGGACAGGGAAGGGGCTACACCTTC. Amino acid sequence: CASSLGGQGRGYTF.

The chain is built from TRBV14 and TRBJ1-1, with 11 bases identical to TRBD1. The trim removed 1 base at V and 4 bases at J, leaving 5 bases unmatched. Germline V gene sequence: CDR1 SGHDN, CDR2 FVKESK. This CDR3 contains 16 residues. The CDR3 spells CASSQGTGGRATEAFF. CDR3 nucleotides: TGTGCCAGCAGCCAAGGGACAGGGGGCAGGGCCACTGAAGCTTTCTTT. The whole variable domain, remainder taken from reference TRBV14 and TRBJ1-1, is EAGVTQFPSHSVIEKGQTVTLRCDPISGHDNLYWYRRVMGKEIKFLLHFVKESKQDESGMPNNRFLAERTGGTYSTLKVQPAELEDSGVYFCASSQGTGGRATEAFFGQGTRLTVV.

V gene TRBV5-6 combines with J gene TRBJ1-5; D call uncertain. Germline CDR1 reads SGHDT; CDR2 reads YYEEEE. CDR3 length: 17 amino acids. Trimming pared 4 bases from V and 1 base from J, leaving 18 bases between. The CDR3 reads CASSRSFAAWSNQPQHF. In nucleotides, the CDR3 is TGTGCCAGCAGCCGTTCCTTCGCGGCGTGGAGCAATCAGCCCCAGCATTTT.

V usage is TRBV7-2 and J usage is TRBJ1-5, with D possibly being TRBD1 (5 bases). V was trimmed by 3 bases and J by 4 bases, leaving 13 bases between them. The germline V gene encodes CDR1 SGHTA and CDR2 FQGNSA. The CDR3 runs 15 residues. The CDR3 spells CASSFQGTQNQPQHF. CDR3 nucleotides: TGTGCCAGCAGCTTTCAGGGAACCCAGAATCAGCCCCAGCATTTT.

The chain recombines TRBV5-4 with TRBJ1-3; 9 bases are shared with TRBD1. CDR3 length equals 16 residues. Germline lookup yields CDR1 SGHNT and CDR2 YYREEE (reference sequence). Trimming removed 4 bases from V and 10 bases from J; junction bases left unmatched: 15. The CDR3 reads CASSPGQGAQGGTIYF. CDR3 nucleotide sequence: TGTGCCAGCAGCCCGGGACAGGGAGCCCAAGGCGGGACCATATATTTT.

The gene calls are TRBV30 and TRBJ2-2, with 7 positions matching TRBD2. V lost 3 bases to trimming and J lost 7 bases; unmatched junction nucleotides: 11. Germline CDR1 GTSNPN, CDR2 SVGIG (reference sequence). The CDR3 loop spans 15 amino acids. The CDR3 sequence is CAWSPHRGVHGELFF. CDR3 sequence (DNA): TGTGCCTGGAGCCCCCACCGGGGGGTGCACGGGGAGCTGTTTTTT.

The chain couples TRBV5-1 to TRBJ1-1; TRBD1 is a possible D gene (6 bases). V was cut by 7 bases and J by 0 bases, with 16 bases left in between. The CDR3 covers 15 residues. Germline values: CDR1 SGHRS, CDR2 YFSETQ. The CDR3 sequence: CASGGQGPLNTEAFF. As DNA, the CDR3 is TGCGCCAGCGGCGGGCAGGGGCCTCTGAACACTGAAGCTTTCTTT.

Regarding this clone: The same CDR3 is also encoded by other DNA sequences in this sample. This sequence joins TRBV3-1 (or the pseudogene TRBV3-2) and TRBJ1-1; the match to TRBD1 covers 9 bases. The CDR3 is 12 residues long. Germline V gene sequence: CDR1 LGHDT, CDR2 YNNKEL (reference sequence). V lost 3 bases to trimming and J lost 8 bases; unmatched junction nucleotides: 1. The CDR3 is CASSQGQGEAFF. In nucleotides, the CDR3 is TGTGCCAGCAGCCAGGGACAGGGAGAAGCTTTCTTT.

J is TRBJ2-2 and V is TRBV6-4, with TRBD2 identical over 8 bases. CDR3 length: 14 amino acids. Trimming removed 5 bases from V and 4 bases from J; junction bases left unmatched: 3. CDR1 is MRHNA, CDR2 SNTAGT, per germline. The CDR3 DNA reads as TGTGCCAGCAGTCGGGAGGGTGTCACCGGGGAGCTGTTTTTT. Its translation: CASSREGVTGELFF.

The chain couples TRBV5-1 to TRBJ1-1; no firm D call. Germline V gene data show CDR1 as SGHRS and CDR2 as YFSETQ. There are 14 residues in the CDR3. V lost 4 bases, J lost 1 base, and 11 bases lay in between. The CDR3 loop reads CASSPERGNTEAFF. In DNA form, the CDR3 reads TGCGCCAGCAGCCCCGAGAGAGGGAACACTGAAGCTTTCTTT.